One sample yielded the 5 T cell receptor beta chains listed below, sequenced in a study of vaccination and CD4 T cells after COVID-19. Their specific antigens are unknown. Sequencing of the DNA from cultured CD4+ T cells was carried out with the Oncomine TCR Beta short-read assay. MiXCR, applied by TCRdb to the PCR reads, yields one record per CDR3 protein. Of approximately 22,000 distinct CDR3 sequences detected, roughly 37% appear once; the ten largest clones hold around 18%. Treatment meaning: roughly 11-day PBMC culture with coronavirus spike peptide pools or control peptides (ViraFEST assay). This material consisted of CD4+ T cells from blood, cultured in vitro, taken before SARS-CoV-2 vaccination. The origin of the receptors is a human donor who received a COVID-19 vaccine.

Written as DNA, the CDR3 is TGTGCCAGCAGTGGAGGGGCAGCCGAGACAACAGATACGCAGTATTTT. Encoded protein: CASSGGAAETTDTQYF. The chain has TRBV2 and TRBJ2-3, with D tentatively TRBD1 or TRBD2 (5 bases each). This CDR3 has 16 residues. Germline V gives CDR1 SNHLY, CDR2 FYNNEI. Trimming shortened V by 4 bases and J by 3 bases, and 17 bases separated the two germline ends.

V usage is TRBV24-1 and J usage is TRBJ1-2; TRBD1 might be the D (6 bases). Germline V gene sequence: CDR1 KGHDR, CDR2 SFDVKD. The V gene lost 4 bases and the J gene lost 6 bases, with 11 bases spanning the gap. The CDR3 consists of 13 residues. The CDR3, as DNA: TGTGCCACCAGTGAACAGGGAGGGCATGGCTACACCTTC. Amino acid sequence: CATSEQGGHGYTF.

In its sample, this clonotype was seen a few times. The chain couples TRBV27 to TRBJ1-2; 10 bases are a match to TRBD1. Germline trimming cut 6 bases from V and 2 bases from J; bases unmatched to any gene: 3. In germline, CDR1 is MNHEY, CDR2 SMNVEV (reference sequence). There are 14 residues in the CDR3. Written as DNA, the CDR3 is TGTGCCAGCAGGGGACAGGGGCCGAACTATGGCTACACCTTC. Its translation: CASRGQGPNYGYTF.

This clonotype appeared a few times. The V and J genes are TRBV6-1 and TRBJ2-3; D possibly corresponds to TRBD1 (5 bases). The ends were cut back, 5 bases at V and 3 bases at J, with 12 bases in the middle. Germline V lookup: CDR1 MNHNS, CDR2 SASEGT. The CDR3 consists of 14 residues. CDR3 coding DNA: TGTGCCAGCAGTCCCAGGGATCGGACAGATACGCAGTATTTT. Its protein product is CASSPRDRTDTQYF.

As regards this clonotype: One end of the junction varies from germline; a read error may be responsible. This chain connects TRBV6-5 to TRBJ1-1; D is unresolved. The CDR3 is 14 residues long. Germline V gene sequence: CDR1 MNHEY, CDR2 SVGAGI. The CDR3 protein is CAGRSRTARGEAFF. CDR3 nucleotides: TGTGCCGGCAGATCACGGACGGCTCGGGGTGAAGCTTTCTTT.